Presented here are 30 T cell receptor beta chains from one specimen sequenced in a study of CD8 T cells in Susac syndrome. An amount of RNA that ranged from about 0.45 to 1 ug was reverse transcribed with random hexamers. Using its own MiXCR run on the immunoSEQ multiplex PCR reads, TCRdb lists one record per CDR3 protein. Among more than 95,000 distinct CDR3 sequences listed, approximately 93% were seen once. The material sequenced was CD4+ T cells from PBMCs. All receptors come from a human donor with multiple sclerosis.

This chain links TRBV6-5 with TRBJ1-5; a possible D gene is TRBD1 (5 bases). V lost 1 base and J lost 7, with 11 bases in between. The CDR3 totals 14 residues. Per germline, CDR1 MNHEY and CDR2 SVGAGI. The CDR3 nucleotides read TGTGCCAGCAGTTACTTCCAGGGTGGACAGCCCCAGCATTTT. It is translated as CASSYFQGGQPQHF.

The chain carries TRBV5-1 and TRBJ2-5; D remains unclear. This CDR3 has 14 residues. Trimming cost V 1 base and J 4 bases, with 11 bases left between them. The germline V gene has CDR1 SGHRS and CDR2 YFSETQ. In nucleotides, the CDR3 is TGCGCCAGCAGCTTGAATGCAGTTCGAGAGACCCAGTACTTC. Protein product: CASSLNAVRETQYF.

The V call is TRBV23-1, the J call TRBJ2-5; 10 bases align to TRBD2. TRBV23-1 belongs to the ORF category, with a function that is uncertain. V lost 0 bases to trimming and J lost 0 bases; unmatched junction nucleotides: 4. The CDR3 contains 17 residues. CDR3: CASSQSGLAGDQETQYF. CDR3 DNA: TGCGCCAGCAGTCAATCGGGGCTAGCGGGGGACCAAGAGACCCAGTACTTC.

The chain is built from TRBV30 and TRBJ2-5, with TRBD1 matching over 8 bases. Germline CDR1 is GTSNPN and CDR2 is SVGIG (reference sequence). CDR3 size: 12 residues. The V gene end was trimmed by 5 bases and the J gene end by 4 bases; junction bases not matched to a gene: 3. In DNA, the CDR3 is TGTGCCTGGTCACAGGGGGGAGAGACCCAGTACTTC. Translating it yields CAWSQGGETQYF.

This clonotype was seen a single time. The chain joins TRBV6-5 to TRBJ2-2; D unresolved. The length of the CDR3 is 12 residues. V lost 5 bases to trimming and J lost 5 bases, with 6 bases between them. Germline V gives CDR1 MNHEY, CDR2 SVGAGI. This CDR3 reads CASSLFTGELFF. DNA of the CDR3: TGTGCCAGCAGTCTTTTTACCGGGGAGCTGTTTTTT.

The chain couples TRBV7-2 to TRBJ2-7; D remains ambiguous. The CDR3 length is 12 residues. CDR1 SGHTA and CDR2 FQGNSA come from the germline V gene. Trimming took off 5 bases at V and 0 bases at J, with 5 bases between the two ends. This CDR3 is CASSRPSYEQYF. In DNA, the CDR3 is TGTGCCAGCAGCCGCCCCTCCTACGAGCAGTACTTC.

The CDR3 protein is CASRGTAHQPQHF. The CDR3, as DNA: TGTGCCAGCAGGGGGACAGCCCATCAGCCCCAGCATTTT. This rearrangement joins TRBV28 to TRBJ1-5; 7 bases map to TRBD1. The CDR3 spans 13 residues. Germline-derived CDR1 and CDR2 are MDHEN and SYDVKM. V lost 6 bases to trimming and J lost 5 bases; unmatched junction nucleotides: 4.

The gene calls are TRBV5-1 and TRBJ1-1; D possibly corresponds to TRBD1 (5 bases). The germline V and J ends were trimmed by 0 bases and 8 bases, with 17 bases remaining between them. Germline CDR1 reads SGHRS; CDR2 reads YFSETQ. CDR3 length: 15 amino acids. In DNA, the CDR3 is TGCGCCAGCAGCTTGGCGTCGGGACCCTACCCCGAAGCTTTCTTT. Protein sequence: CASSLASGPYPEAFF.

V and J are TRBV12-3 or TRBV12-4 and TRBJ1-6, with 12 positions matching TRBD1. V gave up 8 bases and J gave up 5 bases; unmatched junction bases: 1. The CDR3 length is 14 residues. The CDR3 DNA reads TGTGCCAGCGGGACAGGGGGCGATAATTCACCCCTCCACTTT. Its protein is CASGTGGDNSPLHF.

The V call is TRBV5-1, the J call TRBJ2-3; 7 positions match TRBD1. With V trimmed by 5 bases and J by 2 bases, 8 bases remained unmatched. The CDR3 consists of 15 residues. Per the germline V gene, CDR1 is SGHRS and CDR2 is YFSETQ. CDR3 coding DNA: TGCGCCAGCAGTCGGACAGGTTACCTCACAGATACGCAGTATTTT. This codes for CASSRTGYLTDTQYF. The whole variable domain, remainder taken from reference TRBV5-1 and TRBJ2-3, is KAGVTQTPRYLIKTRGQQVTLSCSPISGHRSVSWYQQTPGQGLQFLFEYFSETQRNKGNFPGRFSGRQFSNSRSEMNVSTLELGDSALYLCASSRTGYLTDTQYFGPGTRLTVL.

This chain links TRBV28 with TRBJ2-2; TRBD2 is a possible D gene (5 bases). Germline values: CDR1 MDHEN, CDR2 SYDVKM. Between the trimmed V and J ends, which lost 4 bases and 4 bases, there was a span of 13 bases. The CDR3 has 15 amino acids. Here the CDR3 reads CASSWAGLRTGELFF. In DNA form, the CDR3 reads TGTGCCAGCAGTTGGGCGGGTTTACGCACCGGGGAGCTGTTTTTT.

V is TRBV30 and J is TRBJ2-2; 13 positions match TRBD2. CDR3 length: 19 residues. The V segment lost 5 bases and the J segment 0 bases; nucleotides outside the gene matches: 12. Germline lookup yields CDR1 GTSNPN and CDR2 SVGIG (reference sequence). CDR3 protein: CAWDSQRTSGGSNTGELFF. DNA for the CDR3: TGTGCCTGGGATTCCCAGCGGACTAGCGGGGGCTCGAACACCGGGGAGCTGTTTTTT.

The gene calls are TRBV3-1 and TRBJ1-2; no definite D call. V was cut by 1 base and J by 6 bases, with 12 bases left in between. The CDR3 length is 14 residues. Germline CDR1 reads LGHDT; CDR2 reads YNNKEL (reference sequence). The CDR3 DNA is TGTGCCAGCAGCCAAGGTATAGGGAGGGATGGCTACACCTTC. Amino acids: CASSQGIGRDGYTF.

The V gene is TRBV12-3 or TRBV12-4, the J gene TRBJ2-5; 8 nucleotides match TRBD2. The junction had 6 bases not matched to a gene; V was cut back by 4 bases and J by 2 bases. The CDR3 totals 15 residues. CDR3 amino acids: CASSSRGGLQETQYF. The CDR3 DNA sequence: TGTGCCAGCAGTTCCCGGGGGGGCCTTCAAGAGACCCAGTACTTC.

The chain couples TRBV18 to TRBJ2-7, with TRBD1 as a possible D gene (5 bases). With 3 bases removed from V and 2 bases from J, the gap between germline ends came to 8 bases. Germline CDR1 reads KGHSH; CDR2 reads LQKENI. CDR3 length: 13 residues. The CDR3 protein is CASSPLGAYEQYF. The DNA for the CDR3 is TGTGCCAGCTCACCTCTAGGGGCCTACGAGCAGTACTTC. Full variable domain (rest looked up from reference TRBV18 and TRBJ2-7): NAGVMQNPRHLVRRRGQEARLRCSPMKGHSHVYWYRQLPEEGLKFMVYLQKENIIDESGMPKERFSAEFPKEGPSILRIQQVVRGDSAAYFCASSPLGAYEQYFGPGTRLTVT.

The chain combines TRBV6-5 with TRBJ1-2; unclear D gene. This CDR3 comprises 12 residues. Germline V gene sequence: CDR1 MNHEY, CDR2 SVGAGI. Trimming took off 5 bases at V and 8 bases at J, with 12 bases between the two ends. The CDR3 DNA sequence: TGTGCCAGCAGTCAGTCCGAGACGGGCTACACCTTC. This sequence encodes CASSQSETGYTF.

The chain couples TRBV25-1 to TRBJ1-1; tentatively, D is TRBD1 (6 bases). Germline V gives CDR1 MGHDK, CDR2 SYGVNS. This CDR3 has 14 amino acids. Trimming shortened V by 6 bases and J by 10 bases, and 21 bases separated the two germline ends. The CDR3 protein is CASRQQHMGARAFF. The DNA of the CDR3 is TGTGCCAGCAGGCAGCAGCATATGGGGGCGAGAGCTTTCTTT. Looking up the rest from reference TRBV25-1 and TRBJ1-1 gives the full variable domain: EADIYQTPRYLVIGTGKKITLECSQTMGHDKMYWYQQDPGMELHLIHYSYGVNSTEKGDLSSESTVSRIRTEHFPLTLESARPSHTSQYLCASRQQHMGARAFFGQGTRLTVV.

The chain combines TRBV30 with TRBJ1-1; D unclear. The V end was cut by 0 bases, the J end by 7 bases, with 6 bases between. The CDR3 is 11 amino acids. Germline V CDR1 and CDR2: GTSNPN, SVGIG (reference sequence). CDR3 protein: CAWSVQLEAFF. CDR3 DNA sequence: TGTGCCTGGAGTGTACAGCTTGAAGCTTTCTTT.

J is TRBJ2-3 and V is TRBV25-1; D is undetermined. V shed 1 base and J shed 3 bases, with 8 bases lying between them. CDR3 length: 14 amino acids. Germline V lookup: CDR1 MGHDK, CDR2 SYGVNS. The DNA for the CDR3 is TGTGCCAGCAGTGAATTCACATGGACAGATACGCAGTATTTT. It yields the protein CASSEFTWTDTQYF.

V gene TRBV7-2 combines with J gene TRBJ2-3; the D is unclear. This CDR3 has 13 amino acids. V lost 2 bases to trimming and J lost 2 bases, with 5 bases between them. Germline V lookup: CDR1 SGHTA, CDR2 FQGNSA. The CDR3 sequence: CASSLKYTDTQYF. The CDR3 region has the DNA TGTGCCAGCAGCTTAAAGTACACAGATACGCAGTATTTT.

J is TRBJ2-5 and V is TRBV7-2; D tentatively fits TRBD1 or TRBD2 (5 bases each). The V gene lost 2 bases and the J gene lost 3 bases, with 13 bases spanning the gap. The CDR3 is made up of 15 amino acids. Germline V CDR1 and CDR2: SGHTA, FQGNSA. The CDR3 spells CASSLLGTLEETQYF. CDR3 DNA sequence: TGTGCCAGCAGCTTATTAGGGACCCTCGAAGAGACCCAGTACTTC.

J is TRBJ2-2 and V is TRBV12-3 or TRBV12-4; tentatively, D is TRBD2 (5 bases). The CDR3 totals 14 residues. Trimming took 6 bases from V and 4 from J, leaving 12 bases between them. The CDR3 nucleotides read TGTGCCAGCAGCTGGAACGGGGTCACCGGGGAGCTGTTTTTT. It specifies CASSWNGVTGELFF.

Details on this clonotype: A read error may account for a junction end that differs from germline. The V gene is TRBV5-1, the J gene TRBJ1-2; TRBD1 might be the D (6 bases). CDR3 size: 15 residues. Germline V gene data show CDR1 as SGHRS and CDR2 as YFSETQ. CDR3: CASSSQQGVGYGCTF. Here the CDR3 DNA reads TGCGCCAGCAGCTCCCAACAGGGCGTAGGCTATGGCTGCACCTTC.

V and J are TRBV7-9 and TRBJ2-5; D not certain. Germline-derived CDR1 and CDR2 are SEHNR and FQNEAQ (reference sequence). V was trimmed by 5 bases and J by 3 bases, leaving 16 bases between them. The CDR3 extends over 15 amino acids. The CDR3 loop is CASSLEARRKETQYF. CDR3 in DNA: TGTGCCAGCAGCCTAGAAGCCCGGAGAAAAGAGACCCAGTACTTC.

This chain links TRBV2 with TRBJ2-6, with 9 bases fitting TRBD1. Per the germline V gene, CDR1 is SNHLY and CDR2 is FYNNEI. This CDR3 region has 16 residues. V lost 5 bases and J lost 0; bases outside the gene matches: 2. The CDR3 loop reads CASSLGQGSGANVLTF. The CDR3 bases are TGTGCCAGCAGTCTGGGACAGGGCTCTGGGGCCAACGTCCTGACTTTC. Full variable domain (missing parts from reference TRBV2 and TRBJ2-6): EPEVTQTPSHQVTQMGQEVILRCVPISNHLYFYWYRQILGQKVEFLVSFYNNEISEKSEIFDDQFSVERPDGSNFTLKIRSTKLEDSAMYFCASSLGQGSGANVLTFGAGSRLTVL.

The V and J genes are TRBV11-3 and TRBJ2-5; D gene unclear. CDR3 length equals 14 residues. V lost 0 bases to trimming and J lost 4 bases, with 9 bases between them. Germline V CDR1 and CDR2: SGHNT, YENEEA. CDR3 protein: CASSLDQEGETQYF. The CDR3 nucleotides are TGTGCCAGCAGCTTAGATCAAGAAGGAGAGACCCAGTACTTC.

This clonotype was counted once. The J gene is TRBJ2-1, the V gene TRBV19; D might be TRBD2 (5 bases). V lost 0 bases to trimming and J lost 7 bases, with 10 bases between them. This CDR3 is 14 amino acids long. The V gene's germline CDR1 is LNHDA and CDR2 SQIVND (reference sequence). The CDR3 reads CASSIERLSNEQFF. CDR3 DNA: TGTGCCAGTAGTATAGAACGACTAAGTAATGAGCAGTTCTTC.

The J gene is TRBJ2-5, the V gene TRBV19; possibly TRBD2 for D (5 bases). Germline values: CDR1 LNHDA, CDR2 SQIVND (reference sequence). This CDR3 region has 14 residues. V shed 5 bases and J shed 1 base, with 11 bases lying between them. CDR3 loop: CASSWRHTQETQYF. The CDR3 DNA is TGTGCCAGTAGTTGGAGGCATACCCAAGAGACCCAGTACTTC.

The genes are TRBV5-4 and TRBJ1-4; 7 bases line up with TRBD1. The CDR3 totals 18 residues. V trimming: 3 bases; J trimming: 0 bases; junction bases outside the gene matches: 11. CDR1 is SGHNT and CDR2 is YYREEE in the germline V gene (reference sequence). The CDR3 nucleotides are TGTGCCAGCAGCTGGATGGGACAGTCAACTGCAACTAATGAAAAACTGTTTTTT. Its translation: CASSWMGQSTATNEKLFF.

The CDR3 protein is CASRRTGDQNGYTF. Written as DNA, the CDR3 is TGTGCCAGCAGAAGGACAGGGGATCAGAACGGCTACACCTTC. The V call is TRBV5-4, the J call TRBJ1-2, with 9 bases identical to TRBD1. Trimming removed 5 bases from V and 8 bases from J; junction bases left unmatched: 10. CDR1 is SGHNT and CDR2 is YYREEE in the germline V gene (reference sequence). This CDR3 is 14 amino acids long.